This is a list of T cell receptor beta chains from one sample in a study of T cell changes during pregnancy in multiple sclerosis. Clones were sequenced by immunoSEQ multiplex PCR, and TCRdb holds only the in-frame ones, with some missing. The sample includes some 29,000 clones, 85% to 95% of them seen just once. The source was CD8+ T cells from peripheral blood mononuclear cells, collected before pregnancy. The receptors stem from a female donor with multiple sclerosis, enrolled in a pregnancy study. The CDR3 runs from the conserved cysteine through the conserved F or W. The order of the fields is clone size, V gene, D gene, J gene, CDR3 protein, CDR3 DNA. The D gene is left open where the match is weak. Clone sizes are given selectively: once, few, many, or a class where the clone is expanded.

clone_size: few; v_call: TRBV9; d_call: -; j_call: TRBJ2-5; cdr3_aa: CASSVTDGGGETQYF; cdr3_nt: TGTGCCAGCAGCGTAACGGACGGGGGTGGCGAGACCCAGTACTTC
clone_size: -; v_call: TRBV28; d_call: TRBD2; j_call: TRBJ2-1; cdr3_aa: CASRGEGPNNEQFF; cdr3_nt: TGTGCCAGCAGGGGGGAGGGCCCGAACAATGAGCAGTTCTTC
clone_size: -; v_call: TRBV29-1; d_call: -; j_call: TRBJ1-1; cdr3_aa: CSVEEGQVEAFF; cdr3_nt: TGCAGCGTTGAAGAGGGGCAGGTTGAAGCTTTCTTT
clone_size: -; v_call: TRBV6-6; d_call: TRBD2; j_call: TRBJ2-1; cdr3_aa: CASSYRTSGRANEQFF; cdr3_nt: TGTGCCAGCAGTTACAGGACTAGCGGGAGGGCGAATGAGCAGTTCTTC
clone_size: -; v_call: TRBV19; d_call: -; j_call: TRBJ2-7; cdr3_aa: CASSLTGPSSYEQYF; cdr3_nt: TGTGCCAGTAGTTTGACAGGCCCTTCTTCCTACGAGCAGTACTTC
clone_size: -; v_call: TRBV11-2; d_call: TRBD1; j_call: TRBJ1-1; cdr3_aa: CASSLARGLTGTEAFF; cdr3_nt: TGTGCCAGCAGCTTAGCCAGGGGGCTTACGGGCACTGAAGCTTTCTTT
clone_size: -; v_call: TRBV28; d_call: -; j_call: TRBJ2-5; cdr3_aa: CASSYTGIGGTQYF; cdr3_nt: TGTGCCAGCAGTTATACAGGGATCGGAGGGACCCAGTACTTC
clone_size: -; v_call: TRBV27; d_call: TRBD2; j_call: TRBJ2-7; cdr3_aa: CASRPGTSLGEQYF; cdr3_nt: TGTGCCAGCAGACCCGGGACTAGCTTGGGCGAGCAGTACTTC
clone_size: -; v_call: TRBV6-4; d_call: -; j_call: TRBJ2-6; cdr3_aa: CASSSDSSGANVLTF; cdr3_nt: TGTGCCAGCAGTAGCGACAGCTCTGGGGCCAACGTCCTGACTTTC
clone_size: -; v_call: TRBV5-3; d_call: -; j_call: TRBJ2-7; cdr3_aa: CARSLTLTGRSYEQYF; cdr3_nt: TGTGCCAGAAGCTTGACCCTCACGGGGAGGTCCTACGAGCAGTACTTC
clone_size: -; v_call: TRBV4-3; d_call: -; j_call: TRBJ2-5; cdr3_aa: CASSQVGDKETQYF; cdr3_nt: TGCGCCAGCAGCCAAGTCGGGGATAAAGAGACCCAGTACTTC
clone_size: -; v_call: TRBV19; d_call: TRBD2; j_call: TRBJ2-1; cdr3_aa: CASSVYGGVYEQFF; cdr3_nt: TGTGCCAGTAGTGTGTACGGGGGGGTGTATGAGCAGTTCTTC
clone_size: once; v_call: TRBV5-1; d_call: TRBD1; j_call: TRBJ2-3; cdr3_aa: CASSPRFGQGAPRTADTQYF; cdr3_nt: TGCGCCAGCAGCCCCCGGTTTGGACAGGGAGCCCCTAGAACTGCGGATACGCAGTATTTT
clone_size: -; v_call: TRBV18; d_call: -; j_call: TRBJ2-6; cdr3_aa: CASSPPYQTGSGANVLTF; cdr3_nt: TGTGCCAGCTCACCACCTTACCAGACTGGCTCTGGGGCCAACGTCCTGACTTTC
clone_size: -; v_call: TRBV4-3; d_call: TRBD2; j_call: TRBJ2-7; cdr3_aa: CASSQDRLAGYEQYF; cdr3_nt: TGCGCCAGCAGCCAAGATAGGCTAGCGGGCTACGAGCAGTACTTC
clone_size: few; v_call: TRBV5-1; d_call: -; j_call: TRBJ2-5; cdr3_aa: CASSLAPSAQETQYF; cdr3_nt: TGCGCCAGCAGCTTGGCCCCGAGCGCCCAAGAGACCCAGTACTTC
clone_size: -; v_call: TRBV7-2; d_call: -; j_call: TRBJ2-1; cdr3_aa: CASSLAFLRSSYNEQFF; cdr3_nt: TGTGCCAGCAGCTTAGCCTTTTTACGGAGCTCCTACAATGAGCAGTTCTTC
clone_size: -; v_call: TRBV29-1; d_call: -; j_call: TRBJ1-2; cdr3_aa: CSVEREDYGYTF; cdr3_nt: TGCAGCGTTGAAAGGGAGGACTATGGCTACACCTTC
clone_size: -; v_call: TRBV4-1; d_call: TRBD1; j_call: TRBJ1-2; cdr3_aa: CASSQDPTGGWTNYGYTF; cdr3_nt: TGCGCCAGCAGCCAAGATCCAACAGGGGGGTGGACTAACTATGGCTACACCTTC
clone_size: -; v_call: TRBV27; d_call: TRBD1; j_call: TRBJ1-2; cdr3_aa: CASSFSGGAYGYTF; cdr3_nt: TGTGCCAGCAGTTTTTCAGGGGGCGCGTATGGCTACACCTTC
clone_size: -; v_call: TRBV5-6; d_call: TRBD1; j_call: TRBJ2-7; cdr3_aa: CASSSRQGTFYEQYF; cdr3_nt: TGTGCCAGCAGCTCGAGACAGGGAACCTTCTACGAGCAGTACTTC
clone_size: -; v_call: TRBV9; d_call: TRBD2; j_call: TRBJ2-2; cdr3_aa: CASTTGTSLAGELFF; cdr3_nt: TGTGCCAGCACCACCGGGACTAGCCTCGCCGGGGAGCTGTTTTTT
clone_size: -; v_call: TRBV7-9; d_call: TRBD1; j_call: TRBJ1-1; cdr3_aa: CASSLPVGQGTMNTEAFF; cdr3_nt: TGTGCCAGCAGCCTCCCGGTGGGACAGGGGACCATGAACACTGAAGCTTTCTTT
clone_size: -; v_call: TRBV5-5; d_call: -; j_call: TRBJ1-4; cdr3_aa: CASSSNTGRSNEKLFF; cdr3_nt: TGTGCCAGCAGCTCCAATACCGGGAGATCTAATGAAAAACTGTTTTTT
clone_size: -; v_call: TRBV4-3; d_call: -; j_call: TRBJ1-2; cdr3_aa: CASSQDRAGGGDGYTF; cdr3_nt: TGCGCCAGCAGCCAAGATAGGGCAGGTGGAGGAGATGGCTACACCTTC
clone_size: -; v_call: TRBV28; d_call: -; j_call: TRBJ2-7; cdr3_aa: CASSFRGGLREQYF; cdr3_nt: TGTGCCAGCAGTTTTAGGGGGGGTCTTCGCGAGCAGTACTTC
clone_size: once; v_call: TRBV6-5; d_call: TRBD2; j_call: TRBJ2-7; cdr3_aa: CASSSGLAAYEQYF; cdr3_nt: TGTGCCAGCAGTTCCGGACTAGCGGCCTACGAGCAGTACTTC
clone_size: -; v_call: TRBV19; d_call: -; j_call: TRBJ2-7; cdr3_aa: CASSPDSLSYEQYF; cdr3_nt: TGTGCCAGTAGCCCGGACAGCCTCTCCTACGAGCAGTACTTC
clone_size: -; v_call: TRBV27; d_call: -; j_call: TRBJ2-1; cdr3_aa: CASSFGEYNEQFF; cdr3_nt: TGTGCCAGCAGTTTTGGAGAATACAATGAGCAGTTCTTC
clone_size: -; v_call: TRBV28; d_call: -; j_call: TRBJ1-5; cdr3_aa: CASFIGEGQPQHF; cdr3_nt: TGTGCCAGCTTTATAGGGGAGGGACAGCCCCAGCATTTT
clone_size: -; v_call: TRBV27; d_call: -; j_call: TRBJ2-7; cdr3_aa: CASSLVGGTYEQYF; cdr3_nt: TGTGCCAGCAGCTTGGTTGGCGGCACCTACGAGCAGTACTTC
clone_size: -; v_call: TRBV27; d_call: -; j_call: TRBJ2-1; cdr3_aa: CASGFGPAAYNEQFF; cdr3_nt: TGTGCCAGCGGTTTCGGCCCAGCGGCCTACAATGAGCAGTTCTTC
clone_size: -; v_call: TRBV6-5; d_call: TRBD1; j_call: TRBJ2-7; cdr3_aa: CASSYSKTGLTYEQYF; cdr3_nt: TGTGCCAGCAGTTACTCGAAGACAGGGCTAACCTACGAGCAGTACTTC
clone_size: -; v_call: TRBV5-3; d_call: TRBD1; j_call: TRBJ1-1; cdr3_aa: CARSLEGGASQGLKAFF; cdr3_nt: TGTGCCAGAAGCTTGGAAGGGGGCGCGTCTCAAGGTCTTAAAGCTTTCTTT
clone_size: -; v_call: TRBV30; d_call: TRBD2; j_call: TRBJ2-1; cdr3_aa: CAWNAASGLNEQFF; cdr3_nt: TGTGCCTGGAATGCGGCTAGCGGACTCAATGAGCAGTTCTTC
clone_size: -; v_call: TRBV7-2; d_call: TRBD1; j_call: TRBJ1-2; cdr3_aa: CASSLDRQGAYHYYGYTF; cdr3_nt: TGTGCCAGCAGCTTAGACCGGCAGGGGGCGTATCATTACTATGGCTACACCTTC
clone_size: -; v_call: TRBV4-3; d_call: TRBD2; j_call: TRBJ2-3; cdr3_aa: CASSQSMTSGPDTQYF; cdr3_nt: TGCGCCAGCAGCCAGAGTATGACTAGCGGTCCGGATACGCAGTATTTT